This entry lists 22 T cell receptor beta chains sequenced from one sample in a study of T cells in Graves' hyperthyroidism and ophthalmopathy. Researchers took RNA transcripts and amplified the TCR beta CDR3 regions from them. TCR CDR3 regions were first amplified by RT-PCR with HTBI primers. TCRdb re-analysed the multiplex PCR reads in MiXCR, keeping a single row per CDR3 protein. The sample shows 600,000 or so distinct CDR3 sequences, 15% to 20% of them seen only once. The specimen was blood. The receptors stem from a woman aged 25 to 39 with Graves' hyperthyroidism.

This clonotype was counted at least ten times. This rearrangement joins TRBV11-2 to TRBJ1-5, with 7 bases that match TRBD1. Germline lookup yields CDR1 SGHAT and CDR2 FQNNGV. The V gene end was trimmed by 1 base and the J gene end by 4 bases; junction bases not matched to a gene: 4. The CDR3 has 15 residues. DNA for the CDR3: TGTGCCAGCAGCTTAGCTCAGGACAGGAATCAGCCCCAGCATTTT. This encodes CASSLAQDRNQPQHF.

At least ten counts were recorded for this clonotype. V is TRBV14 and J is TRBJ2-2, with 9 bases identical to TRBD2. Germline V gene lookup returns CDR1 SGHDN and CDR2 FVKESK. This CDR3 is built from 16 residues. V gave up 4 bases and J gave up 1 base; unmatched junction bases: 4. The CDR3 spells CASSRIAGVNTGELFF. The CDR3 DNA is TGTGCCAGCAGCCGGATAGCGGGAGTGAACACCGGGGAGCTGTTTTTT.

This rearrangement joins TRBV25-1 to TRBJ2-7, with TRBD1 matching over 8 bases. With 7 bases clipped from V and 1 base from J, the junction kept 6 bases outside the gene matches. Germline V gene data show CDR1 as MGHDK and CDR2 as SYGVNS. CDR3 length: 14 residues. In DNA form, the CDR3 reads TGTGCCAGCAAAGAGACAGGGGCGTCCTACGAGCAGTACTTC. This sequence encodes CASKETGASYEQYF.

This clonotype was seen a few times. CDR3 sequence: CASSFRREETQYF. The CDR3 nucleotides read TGTGCCAGCAGCTTTCGGAGGGAGGAGACCCAGTACTTC. The rearrangement joins TRBV5-4 to TRBJ2-5; tentatively, D is TRBD2 (6 bases). V lost 2 bases to trimming and J lost 5 bases, with 10 bases between them. This CDR3 is built from 13 residues. CDR1 SGHNT and CDR2 YYREEE come from the germline V gene (reference sequence).

About this clonotype itself: A much larger clone lies a single base off, so this may be a read error. The V gene is TRBV20-1, the J gene TRBJ2-7, with 7 bases aligning to TRBD1. In germline, CDR1 is DFQATT, CDR2 SNEGSKA (reference sequence). The CDR3 is 14 residues long. Here the CDR3 DNA reads TGCAGTCCTAGAGATAGGGACAGATCCTACGAGCAGTACTTC. Protein sequence: CSPRDRDRSYEQYF.

The chain uses TRBV12-3 or TRBV12-4 and TRBJ1-3; D possibly corresponds to TRBD1 (6 bases). The CDR3 contains 17 residues. Trimming stripped 3 bases from V and 2 bases from J, with 17 bases between. This CDR3 reads CASSLRQFGGPGNTIYF. The CDR3 bases are TGTGCCAGCAGTTTGAGGCAATTCGGGGGGCCTGGAAACACCATATATTTT.

The table lists this clonotype with a few counts. The rearrangement joins TRBV5-1 to TRBJ1-4; a weak D match, TRBD1 (6 bases). V shed 5 bases and J shed 2 bases, with 16 bases lying between them. From germline, CDR1 is SGHRS and CDR2 YFSETQ. The CDR3 covers 16 residues. The CDR3 sequence: CASRKGGSGTNEKLFF. CDR3 bases: TGCGCCAGCAGGAAGGGGGGGAGTGGTACTAATGAAAAACTGTTTTTT.

The sample holds many counts of this clonotype. The chain uses TRBV20-1 and TRBJ1-1; TRBD1 matches at 9 bases. The ends lost 5 bases at V and 2 bases at J; junction bases unmatched: 9. Germline CDR1 and CDR2: DFQATT and SNEGSKA (reference sequence). The CDR3 is made up of 15 amino acids. The DNA of the CDR3 is TGCAGTGCTCCAAAACCGGGACAGGGTAACACTGAAGCTTTCTTT. This encodes CSAPKPGQGNTEAFF.

J is TRBJ2-2 and V is TRBV20-1; 9 bases are a match to TRBD1. Germline V CDR1 and CDR2: DFQATT, SNEGSKA (reference sequence). The J segment lost 0 bases and the V segment lost 3 bases, leaving 14 bases of the junction unmatched. This CDR3 is built from 19 residues. CDR3: CSASLPDRGTTTNTGELFF. The CDR3 bases are TGCAGTGCTAGTCTTCCTGACAGGGGGACCACAACGAACACCGGGGAGCTGTTTTTT.

With respect to this clonotype: This clone may be a read error of a much larger clone one base away. The chain couples TRBV5-6 to TRBJ1-1, with TRBD1 matching 7 bases. This CDR3 has 14 residues. In germline, CDR1 is SGHDT, CDR2 YYEEEE. This CDR3 reads CASSLGQGITGAFF. CDR3 coding DNA: TGTGCCAGCAGCTTGGGACAGGGCATCACTGGAGCTTTCTTT.

This clonotype was detected only a few times. The rearrangement joins TRBV6-5 to TRBJ2-1; TRBD2 aligns across 8 bases. The germline CDR1 and CDR2 sequences are MNHEY and SVGAGI. CDR3 length equals 15 residues. Trimming removed 2 bases from V and 3 bases from J; junction bases left unmatched: 3. For the CDR3, the DNA is TGTGCCAGCAGTTACGAGGGGACTAGCTACAATGAGCAGTTCTTC. It codes for CASSYEGTSYNEQFF.

Ten or more counts support this clonotype. The rearrangement links TRBV6-2 or TRBV6-3 to TRBJ2-1, with D possibly being TRBD1 (6 bases). The CDR3 length is 19 residues. Germline-derived CDR1 and CDR2 are MNHEY and SVGEGT. With 2 bases removed from V and 0 bases from J, the gap between germline ends came to 20 bases. Here the CDR3 reads CASSYPAYRVESSYNEQFF. The CDR3 DNA follows: TGTGCCAGCAGTTACCCCGCCTACAGGGTCGAGAGCTCCTACAATGAGCAGTTCTTC.

This clonotype was seen many times. The V gene is TRBV2, the J gene TRBJ1-4, with D perhaps TRBD1 (5 bases). CDR1 is SNHLY and CDR2 is FYNNEI in the germline V gene. CDR3 length: 15 residues. Trimming pared 4 bases from V and 3 bases from J, leaving 12 bases between. The CDR3: CASSAQGSPNEKLFF. The CDR3 DNA sequence: TGTGCCAGCAGTGCGCAGGGCTCCCCTAATGAAAAACTGTTTTTT.

A note on this clonotype: A much more abundant neighbour one base away suggests this may be a read error. The rearrangement links TRBV27 to TRBJ1-1, with a weak D call TRBD1 (6 bases). Trimming removed 3 bases at V and 7 bases at J, with 12 bases between. CDR1 MNHEY and CDR2 SMNVEV come from the germline V gene (reference sequence). The CDR3 extends over 13 amino acids. In DNA form, the CDR3 reads TGTGCCAGCAGTTTGTCGGGGGACATTGAAGCTTTCTTT. It translates to CASSLSGDIEAFF.

CDR3 coding DNA: TGTGCCAGCAGTTACGTAGGGGGGACTAGCGGGAGCAATGAGCAGTTCTTC. Translation: CASSYVGGTSGSNEQFF. The chain uses TRBV6-6 and TRBJ2-1; 14 bases align to TRBD2. Looked up from germline, CDR1 is MNHNY and CDR2 is SVGAGI (reference sequence). The CDR3 totals 17 residues. V shed 2 bases, J shed 6 bases, and the junction held 6 bases outside the gene matches.

This clonotype showed up just a few times. The V gene is TRBV7-9, the J gene TRBJ2-1; D is undetermined. The CDR3 is made up of 16 amino acids. V was cut by 1 base and J by 0 bases, with 10 bases left in between. Germline assignment: CDR1 SEHNR and CDR2 FQNEAQ (reference sequence). This CDR3 reads CASSLGTSFSYNEQFF. The CDR3 region has the DNA TGTGCCAGCAGCTTAGGGACGTCCTTCTCCTACAATGAGCAGTTCTTC. Full variable domain (remainder filled in from reference TRBV7-9 and TRBJ2-1): DTGVSQNPRHKITKRGQNVTFRCDPISEHNRLYWYRQTLGQGPEFLTYFQNEAQLEKSRLLSDRFSAERPKGSFSTLEIQRTEQGDSAMYLCASSLGTSFSYNEQFFGPGTRLTVL.

This clonotype was seen repeatedly, ten times or more. This chain links TRBV2 with TRBJ1-3; D ambiguous. In germline, CDR1 is SNHLY, CDR2 FYNNEI. The CDR3 extends over 11 amino acids. V lost 8 bases to trimming and J lost 0 bases, with 2 bases between them. CDR3 residues: CASSSGNTIYF. The CDR3 DNA reads TGTGCCAGCTCCTCTGGAAACACCATATATTTT.

This clonotype was detected many times. This sequence joins TRBV12-3 or TRBV12-4 and TRBJ2-3, with D maybe TRBD2 (6 bases). V dropped 6 bases and J dropped 4 bases, with 20 bases sitting between them. This CDR3 has 16 amino acids. The CDR3 protein is CASSPHGGEAPDTQYF. The CDR3 DNA reads as TGTGCCAGCAGCCCCCACGGGGGAGAGGCGCCAGATACGCAGTATTTT.

At least ten counts were recorded for this clonotype. The rearrangement joins TRBV3-1 to TRBJ2-7; D call uncertain. This CDR3 has 11 residues. Trimming took off 2 bases at V and 6 bases at J, with 5 bases between the two ends. Germline V CDR1 and CDR2: LGHDT, YNNKEL (reference sequence). In DNA, the CDR3 is TGTGCCAGCAGCCAAACGGGCGAGCAGTACTTC. It specifies CASSQTGEQYF.

Many counts were recorded for this clonotype. The rearrangement links TRBV27 to TRBJ2-7, with 12 bases aligning to TRBD2. The CDR3 has 16 amino acids. CDR1 and CDR2 (germline): MNHEY, SMNVEV (reference sequence). V lost 5 bases, J lost 2 bases, and 7 bases stayed unmatched. The CDR3 coding sequence is TGTGCCAGCAGTACAACTAGCGGGAGGTCTACCTACGAGCAGTACTTC. Amino acids: CASSTTSGRSTYEQYF.

With respect to this clonotype: A read error is possible here, since a much larger clone lies one base away. This chain uses TRBV2 with TRBJ2-1; 8 nucleotides match TRBD2. This CDR3 comprises 12 residues. Trimming cost V 6 bases and J 10 bases; bases outside gene matches: 5. Germline V lookup: CDR1 SNHLY, CDR2 FYNNEI. The CDR3 bases are TGTGCCAGCAGCGGGAGGGCCTACGAGCAGTTCTTC. It specifies CASSGRAYEQFF.

In its sample, this clonotype was seen many times. V usage is TRBV3-1 and J usage is TRBJ2-1, with D maybe TRBD2 (6 bases). Trimming shortened V by 1 base and J by 6 bases, and 13 bases separated the two germline ends. This CDR3 spans 15 amino acids. Germline V lookup: CDR1 LGHDT, CDR2 YNNKEL (reference sequence). CDR3 sequence: CASSQGGTGGNEQFF. CDR3 nucleotide sequence: TGTGCCAGCAGCCAAGGTGGTACCGGGGGCAATGAGCAGTTCTTC.